This TCR beta chain was sequenced in a study of T cell responses to AZD1222 COVID-19 vaccine. In this sample, this clone turned up once. Libraries were prepared by immunoSEQ multiplex PCR; TCRdb keeps only in-frame clonotypes and omits some of them. The sample gives tens of thousands of clones, roughly 90% of which show up once; 7% is in the top ten. Germline V gene sequence: CDR1 SGHDT, CDR2 YYEEEE. V lost 3 bases to trimming and J lost 2 bases; unmatched junction nucleotides: 2. The CDR3 consists of 15 residues. The TCR sequence derives from an adult in good health. The input for sequencing was peripheral blood, taken on day 0 of AZD1222 vaccination. The genes are TRBV5-6 and TRBJ1-3, with 10 bases aligning to TRBD1. The CDR3 reads CASSYDRGPGNTIYF. The CDR3 DNA sequence: TGTGCCAGCAGCTACGACAGGGGGCCTGGAAACACCATATATTTT.